The clone carrying this TCR beta chain showed up just a few times. This CDR3 has 16 amino acids. Germline values: CDR1 DFQATT, CDR2 SNEGSKA (reference sequence). The V gene lost 1 base and the J gene lost 0 bases, with 15 bases spanning the gap. These data are taken from a study of identical twins. Via MiXCR, TCRdb re-called the 5' RACE reads, giving one row per CDR3 protein. The sample yields approximately 680,000 distinct CDR3 sequences, roughly 7.1% seen once. The same sample was also studied in work on yellow fever vaccine responses in identical twins.

The specimen was PBMCs. The sequence was obtained from a young woman in good health. The chain combines TRBV20-1 with TRBJ1-1, with D maybe TRBD1 (6 bases). The CDR3 sequence: CSARGLGQLMNTEAFF. The CDR3 nucleotides read TGCAGTGCTAGAGGTCTCGGACAGTTGATGAACACTGAAGCTTTCTTT.